A single sample gave rise to the 32 T cell receptor beta chains below, sequenced in a study of monozygotic twins with inflammatory bowel disease. TCRdb derives one entry per CDR3 protein from the 5' RACE reads, leaving out DNA. This sample contains more than 300,000 distinct CDR3 sequences. Sequencing input: blood. These TCRs come from a human donor with ulcerative colitis or Crohn's disease, or a healthy co-twin of an affected twin (not recorded which).

The genes are TRBV5-1 and TRBJ2-7; TCRdb lists TRBD1, though no DNA is available to test this call. The CDR3 length is 14 residues. Looked up from germline, CDR1 is SGHRS and CDR2 is YFSETQ. The CDR3 region is CASSLTVGPYEQYF.

V and J are TRBV20-1 and TRBJ1-2. CDR3 size: 15 residues. The germline V gene has CDR1 DFQATT and CDR2 SNEGSKA (reference sequence). The CDR3 reads CSARDTGAGGRGYTF.

This chain links TRBV7-2 with TRBJ2-3; there is no DNA to check the TCRdb D call of TRBD1. This CDR3 has 15 amino acids. Germline V gives CDR1 SGHTA, CDR2 FQGNSA. CDR3 in amino acids: CASSFGQGWTDTQYF. The full variable domain, with the rest looked up from reference TRBV7-2 and TRBJ2-3, is GAGVSQSPSNKVTEKGKDVELRCDPISGHTALYWYRQSLGQGLEFLIYFQGNSAPDKSGLPSDRFSAERTGGSVSTLTIQRTQQEDSAVYLCASSFGQGWTDTQYFGPGTRLTVL.

The CDR3 region is CASSYSRNQPQHF. The gene calls are TRBV6-5 and TRBJ1-5. CDR3 length: 13 residues. Germline CDR1 is MNHEY and CDR2 is SVGAGI.

This chain joins TRBV5-1 and TRBJ2-5. Germline V gives CDR1 SGHRS, CDR2 YFSETQ. This CDR3 has 12 amino acids. This CDR3 reads CASSLAKKTQYF.

The gene calls are TRBV5-1 and TRBJ2-1; TCRdb lists TRBD1, though no DNA is available to test this call. The CDR3 is 16 amino acids. From germline, CDR1 is SGHRS and CDR2 YFSETQ. The CDR3 is CASSLSAVGQGEEQFF.

V is TRBV7-9 and J is TRBJ2-7. The CDR3 extends over 16 amino acids. The germline gives CDR1 SEHNR, CDR2 FQNEAQ (reference sequence). CDR3: CASSPQLVDAPYEQYF.

CDR3 protein: CASSLDVGAGGYTF. The V call is TRBV7-8, the J call TRBJ1-2; TCRdb calls TRBD1, which cannot be checked without DNA. CDR1 and CDR2 (germline): SGHVS, FQNEAQ. This CDR3 region has 14 residues.

This chain joins TRBV24-1 and TRBJ2-1; TCRdb designates TRBD2, a call that cannot be tested without DNA. CDR1 and CDR2 (germline): KGHDR, SFDVKD. This CDR3 comprises 17 residues. The CDR3 region is CATSDTRTSGGDLEQFF.

The chain combines TRBV4-1 with TRBJ2-7; as DNA is missing, the TRBD1 call by TCRdb cannot be tested. Germline CDR1 and CDR2: MGHRA and YSYEKL. This CDR3 contains 15 residues. This CDR3 is CASSQVAGWSYEQYF.

The V call is TRBV18, the J call TRBJ2-7; absent DNA, TCRdb's TRBD1 call cannot be checked. This CDR3 region has 15 residues. CDR1 and CDR2 (germline): KGHSH, LQKENI. The CDR3 sequence is CASSPSSGGPYEQYF.

The V and J genes are TRBV4-2 and TRBJ2-1; TCRdb names TRBD2, which stays unverified in the absence of DNA. The CDR3 totals 17 residues. The germline V gene has CDR1 LGHNA and CDR2 YNFKEQ. The CDR3 sequence: CASSEQAGGRLGNEQFF.

The rearrangement links TRBV5-1 to TRBJ2-1. CDR3 length equals 18 residues. CDR1 and CDR2 from the germline V gene are SGHRS and YFSETQ. CDR3 protein: CASSLKATGMGTYNEQFF. Full variable domain (rest looked up from reference TRBV5-1 and TRBJ2-1): KAGVTQTPRYLIKTRGQQVTLSCSPISGHRSVSWYQQTPGQGLQFLFEYFSETQRNKGNFPGRFSGRQFSNSRSEMNVSTLELGDSALYLCASSLKATGMGTYNEQFFGPGTRLTVL.

The V call is TRBV20-1, the J call TRBJ2-7. The CDR3 length is 12 residues. CDR1 is DFQATT, CDR2 SNEGSKA, per germline (reference sequence). CDR3 sequence: CSASSEAYEQYF.

This chain joins TRBV7-2 and TRBJ2-4; checking the TCRdb D call of TRBD1 is not possible without DNA. The V gene's germline CDR1 is SGHTA and CDR2 FQGNSA. This CDR3 spans 15 amino acids. CDR3 in amino acids: CASSFSGGLRHIQYF.

This chain links TRBV18 with TRBJ1-1; TCRdb lists TRBD1, though no DNA is available to test this call. CDR1 and CDR2 (germline): KGHSH, LQKENI. The CDR3 runs 12 residues. CDR3 loop: CASSPGVTEAFF.

The chain joins TRBV7-9 to TRBJ2-7. The germline V gene has CDR1 SEHNR and CDR2 FQNEAQ (reference sequence). The CDR3 extends over 12 amino acids. The CDR3 region is CASSKSSYEQYF.

The chain links TRBV4-3 to TRBJ2-1; TCRdb returns TRBD1, unconfirmable since there is no DNA. Germline V lookup: CDR1 LGHNA, CDR2 YSLEER. The CDR3 has 17 amino acids. CDR3 loop: CASSQDLGRVGGNEQFF.

The J gene is TRBJ2-2, the V gene TRBV6-1. The germline CDR1 and CDR2 sequences are MNHNS and SASEGT. This CDR3 is built from 13 residues. CDR3 sequence: CASSEISAGELFF.

J is TRBJ2-7 and V is TRBV20-1; absent DNA, TCRdb's TRBD1 call cannot be checked. CDR3 size: 18 residues. CDR1 and CDR2 (germline): DFQATT, SNEGSKA (reference sequence). The CDR3 is CSARSPLSRQGVLVEQYF.

The chain is built from TRBV12-3 or TRBV12-4 and TRBJ2-7; without DNA, the TCRdb call of TRBD1 cannot be checked. The CDR3 loop spans 15 amino acids. The CDR3 sequence: CASSRTGGLSYEQYF.

V gene TRBV27 combines with J gene TRBJ1-6; TCRdb's D gene call, TRBD1, goes unchecked for lack of DNA. The CDR3 sequence is 15 residues long. Germline assignment: CDR1 MNHEY and CDR2 SMNVEV (reference sequence). The CDR3 reads CASSLSTGGPSPLHF.

The gene calls are TRBV6-5 and TRBJ1-5; no DNA is available, so the TRBD1 call from TCRdb remains unchecked. CDR3 size: 13 residues. From germline, CDR1 is MNHEY and CDR2 SVGAGI. CDR3 sequence: CASGTGCNQPQHF.

This chain links TRBV4-3 with TRBJ2-7. CDR1 LGHNA and CDR2 YSLEER come from the germline V gene. The CDR3 length is 16 residues. Here the CDR3 reads CASSQDLTGSSYEQYF.

V is TRBV18 and J is TRBJ2-7. The CDR3 sequence is 15 residues long. Per germline, CDR1 KGHSH and CDR2 LQKENI. The CDR3 region is CASSPRRTDSYEQYF. Drawing the rest from reference TRBV18 and TRBJ2-7, the complete variable domain is NAGVMQNPRHLVRRRGQEARLRCSPMKGHSHVYWYRQLPEEGLKFMVYLQKENIIDESGMPKERFSAEFPKEGPSILRIQQVVRGDSAAYFCASSPRRTDSYEQYFGPGTRLTVT.

The chain couples TRBV6-2 or TRBV6-3 to TRBJ2-5; the D call of TRBD2 rests on TCRdb alone, since no DNA is present to check it. The CDR3 is made up of 16 amino acids. The V gene's germline CDR1 is MNHEY and CDR2 SVGEGT. CDR3 loop: CATSLTPAGGQETQYF.

J is TRBJ1-1 and V is TRBV12-3 or TRBV12-4. The CDR3 loop spans 14 amino acids. The CDR3: CASSSGWENTEAFF.

The V and J genes are TRBV3-1 and TRBJ1-5; TCRdb lists TRBD1, though no DNA is available to test this call. Germline lookup yields CDR1 LGHDT and CDR2 YNNKEL (reference sequence). The CDR3 loop spans 19 amino acids. The chain's CDR3 is CASSPYSSTGVDRDQPQHF.

CDR3 loop: CASSQDEGAINYGYTF. The chain recombines TRBV4-2 with TRBJ1-2; the D call from TCRdb, TRBD1, cannot be confirmed without DNA. Per the germline V gene, CDR1 is LGHNA and CDR2 is YNFKEQ. This CDR3 has 16 residues.

V is TRBV29-1 and J is TRBJ2-3; the TCRdb D gene call, TRBD2, has no DNA to confirm it. The V gene's germline CDR1 is SQVTM and CDR2 ANQGSEA. This CDR3 spans 12 amino acids. The CDR3 here is CSVAERADTQYF.

The rearrangement links TRBV9 to TRBJ2-4; TCRdb indicates TRBD1, and absent DNA this call remains unverified. The germline V gene has CDR1 SGDLS and CDR2 YYNGEE. The CDR3 is 15 residues long. CDR3 loop: CASSLGTSEINIQYF. Together with reference TRBV9 and TRBJ2-4, the CDR3 gives the full variable domain: DSGVTQTPKHLITATGQRVTLRCSPRSGDLSVYWYQQSLDQGLQFLIQYYNGEERAKGNILERFSAQQFPDLHSELNLSSLELGDSALYFCASSLGTSEINIQYFGAGTRLSVL.

This rearrangement joins TRBV6-2 or TRBV6-3 to TRBJ1-1; TCRdb's assignment of TRBD1 cannot be checked, as there is no DNA. Germline V lookup: CDR1 MNHEY, CDR2 SVGEGT. This CDR3 is 15 amino acids long. CDR3 in amino acids: CASRPSGQGTTEAFF.